Shown below are 30 T cell receptor beta chains from a single sample sequenced in a study of cytomegalovirus exposure and HLA in healthy donors. The PCR was carried out with 60 Vbeta primers and 13 Jbeta primers. TCRdb's copy holds only in-frame clones and misses some; the assay was immunoSEQ multiplex PCR. Here the sample spans more than 95,000 clones, approximately 80% being singletons. Material: PBMCs. Source of these receptors: a woman between 18 and 29 years old in good health and CMV-seropositive.

This clone was counted only a few times. This chain joins TRBV27 and TRBJ1-4; 7 positions match TRBD1. This CDR3 has 14 amino acids. CDR1 is MNHEY, CDR2 SMNVEV, per germline (reference sequence). Germline trimming cut 3 bases from V and 8 bases from J; bases unmatched to any gene: 6. CDR3 DNA: TGTGCCAGCAGTTTTAGACAGGGTTGGGAAAAACTGTTTTTT. This encodes CASSFRQGWEKLFF.

The V call is TRBV28, the J call TRBJ2-6; TRBD1 is a possible D gene (5 bases). Per the germline V gene, CDR1 is MDHEN and CDR2 is SYDVKM. The V gene lost 3 bases and the J gene lost 5 bases, with 11 bases spanning the gap. The CDR3 totals 15 residues. In DNA, the CDR3 is TGTGCCAGCAGTTTCAGGGTACTAAGGGCCAACGTCCTGACTTTC. This codes for CASSFRVLRANVLTF.

CDR3 DNA sequence: TGTGCCAGCAGCTTAGAGACAGGCCCCCAACGGTCACCCCTCCACTTT. It codes for CASSLETGPQRSPLHF. The chain has TRBV7-2 and TRBJ1-6, with D possibly TRBD1 on 6 matching bases. Germline V lookup: CDR1 SGHTA, CDR2 FQGNSA. The V end was cut by 1 base, the J end by 10 bases, with 17 bases between. CDR3 length: 16 residues.

With respect to this clone: A junction boundary mismatches the germline segment, possibly from a read error. The chain carries TRBV7-7 and TRBJ2-1, with D possibly being TRBD1 (5 bases). Germline V lookup: CDR1 SSHAT, CDR2 FNYEAQ (reference sequence). The CDR3 extends over 16 amino acids. The CDR3: CASSSIDSSSYNEQFF. CDR3 coding DNA: TGTGCTAGCAGCTCTATTGACAGTAGCTCCTACAATGAGCAGTTCTTC.

For this clone: The conserved closing phenylalanine or tryptophan is absent in this CDR3, likely reflecting a read error. This rearrangement joins TRBV30 to TRBJ1-1, with D perhaps TRBD1 (5 bases). This CDR3 spans 13 amino acids. Germline V gene data show CDR1 as GTSNPN and CDR2 as SVGIG (reference sequence). Trimming cost V 0 bases and J 5 bases, with 10 bases left between them. CDR3 DNA: TGTGCCTGGAGTGTACAGGCAGAAACTGAAGCTTTCGTT. Protein sequence: CAWSVQAETEAFV.

The V call is TRBV2, the J call TRBJ2-1, with TRBD2 identical over 8 bases. Per germline, CDR1 SNHLY and CDR2 FYNNEI. The CDR3 consists of 15 residues. V lost 10 bases to trimming and J lost 2 bases; unmatched junction nucleotides: 10. CDR3: CAKLGSGSPYNEQFF. DNA of the CDR3: TGTGCCAAACTGGGGAGCGGGAGCCCCTACAATGAGCAGTTCTTC.

The chain employs TRBV28 and TRBJ2-2, with 8 nucleotides matching TRBD1. Germline values: CDR1 MDHEN, CDR2 SYDVKM. V trimming: 3 bases; J trimming: 2 bases; junction bases outside the gene matches: 11. This CDR3 has 18 amino acids. For the CDR3, the DNA is TGTGCCAGCAGTTTCCAGCCGGGGACAGGCCTCAACACCGGGGAGCTGTTTTTT. Protein sequence: CASSFQPGTGLNTGELFF.

This CDR3 reads CASSPDREREKLFF. CDR3 in DNA: TGTGCCAGCAGTCCAGACAGGGAGAGGGAAAAACTGTTTTTT. The chain couples TRBV27 to TRBJ1-4, with 7 bases lining up with TRBD1. Germline V gene data show CDR1 as MNHEY and CDR2 as SMNVEV (reference sequence). The junction had 8 bases not matched to a gene; V was cut back by 5 bases and J by 8 bases. The CDR3 has 14 amino acids.

CDR3 DNA: TGTGCCAGCAGTTACACCGGACAGGCTTACACCTTC. It codes for CASSYTGQAYTF. V and J are TRBV27 and TRBJ1-2; 7 bases match TRBD1. The CDR3 runs 12 residues. The trim removed 4 bases at V and 11 bases at J, leaving 7 bases unmatched. Per germline, CDR1 MNHEY and CDR2 SMNVEV (reference sequence).

This clone has only a few counts. This chain uses TRBV28 with TRBJ1-2; no definite D call. Germline assignment: CDR1 MDHEN and CDR2 SYDVKM. The CDR3 extends over 15 amino acids. The ends were cut back, 6 bases at V and 6 bases at J, with 20 bases in the middle. CDR3 amino acids: CASRTDWVRSDGYTF. As DNA, the CDR3 is TGTGCCAGCAGAACCGACTGGGTCAGAAGTGATGGCTACACCTTC.

This chain joins TRBV25-1 and TRBJ2-4; D remains ambiguous. Looked up from germline, CDR1 is MGHDK and CDR2 is SYGVNS. The ends were cut back, 3 bases at V and 3 bases at J, with 6 bases in the middle. The CDR3 has 13 amino acids. The chain's CDR3 is CASSDASKNIQYF. CDR3 nucleotide sequence: TGTGCCAGCAGTGATGCTAGCAAAAACATTCAGTACTTC.

This sequence joins TRBV4-2 and TRBJ2-1; D is possibly TRBD2 (6 bases). The CDR3 has 13 amino acids. Between the trimmed V and J ends, which lost 2 bases and 6 bases, there was a span of 8 bases. In germline, CDR1 is LGHNA, CDR2 YNFKEQ. For the CDR3, the DNA is TGTGCCAGCAGCCAAACAGCGGGCAATGAGCAGTTCTTC. Protein sequence: CASSQTAGNEQFF.

The V and J genes are TRBV4-1 and TRBJ1-2, with 10 nucleotides matching TRBD1. This CDR3 spans 15 amino acids. Germline assignment: CDR1 MGHRA and CDR2 YSYEKL. V shed 2 bases, J shed 5 bases, and the junction held 5 bases outside the gene matches. Here the CDR3 DNA reads TGCGCCAGCAGCCAAAGACAGGGGGCCCTTTATGGCTACACCTTC. This codes for CASSQRQGALYGYTF.

The rearrangement joins TRBV4-1 to TRBJ2-2, with 11 bases matching TRBD2. In germline, CDR1 is MGHRA, CDR2 YSYEKL. V lost 4 bases to trimming and J lost 5 bases; unmatched junction nucleotides: 15. This CDR3 region has 19 residues. The CDR3 nucleotides are TGCGCCAGCAGCCGCGGGACTAGCGGCCCCGAGCGCCCAACCGGGGAGCTGTTTTTT. It is translated as CASSRGTSGPERPTGELFF.

The chain uses TRBV15 and TRBJ2-3, with 11 bases that match TRBD2. Germline V gene sequence: CDR1 LNHNV, CDR2 YYDKDF (reference sequence). This CDR3 contains 17 residues. Trimming cost V 2 bases and J 6 bases; bases outside gene matches: 10. CDR3 nucleotides: TGTGCCACCAGCAGACGGGGACTAGCGGAAGGAGGGGATACGCAGTATTTT. It yields the protein CATSRRGLAEGGDTQYF.

This chain joins TRBV7-9 and TRBJ1-2, with D possibly matching TRBD1 (6 bases). CDR1 and CDR2 (germline): SEHNR, FQNEAQ (reference sequence). The CDR3 loop spans 16 amino acids. V was pared by 4 bases and J by 1 base, with 16 bases between. CDR3 protein: CASSSRGGQSNYGYTF. In DNA form, the CDR3 reads TGTGCCAGCAGCTCCCGCGGTGGACAGAGTAACTATGGCTACACCTTC.

The chain uses TRBV13 and TRBJ2-5; 9 bases match TRBD1. Germline CDR1 and CDR2: PRHDT and FYEKMQ (reference sequence). The CDR3 loop spans 14 amino acids. J lost 3 bases, V lost 5 bases, and 4 bases had no gene match. The CDR3: CASSAWTGEETQYF. In DNA form, the CDR3 reads TGTGCCAGCAGCGCGTGGACAGGGGAAGAGACCCAGTACTTC.

This chain uses TRBV7-9 with TRBJ2-3; D is ambiguous. V lost 1 base to trimming and J lost 0 bases, with 8 bases between them. This CDR3 has 15 residues. Germline V lookup: CDR1 SEHNR, CDR2 FQNEAQ (reference sequence). CDR3: CASSLDSRSTDTQYF. The CDR3 DNA reads as TGTGCCAGCAGCTTAGACAGCAGAAGCACAGATACGCAGTATTTT.

This clone was seen more than once but under ten times. V gene TRBV6-5 combines with J gene TRBJ2-7; 10 positions match TRBD1. V shed 5 bases, J shed 1 base, and the junction held 2 bases outside the gene matches. CDR1 is MNHEY and CDR2 is SVGAGI in the germline V gene. This CDR3 has 14 residues. Here the CDR3 reads CASSRQGASYEQYF. As DNA, the CDR3 is TGTGCCAGCAGTCGACAGGGGGCTTCCTACGAGCAGTACTTC.

The rearrangement joins TRBV10-2 to TRBJ1-1; 10 bases agree with TRBD1. The germline CDR1 and CDR2 sequences are WSHSY and SAAADI. The CDR3 sequence is 14 residues long. V dropped 6 bases and J dropped 5; count of bases not matched to a gene: 6. Written as DNA, the CDR3 is TGCGCCAGCAGGACAGGGGGCGCGCGGACTGAAGCTTTCTTT. Its protein is CASRTGGARTEAFF.

The chain recombines TRBV28 with TRBJ2-3; D remains ambiguous. Germline V gives CDR1 MDHEN, CDR2 SYDVKM. The CDR3 has 13 residues. Trimming removed 6 bases at V and 4 bases at J, with 11 bases between. The CDR3 loop is CASSPTSADTQYF. In DNA form, the CDR3 reads TGTGCCAGCAGCCCGACCAGCGCAGATACGCAGTATTTT.

The V call is TRBV28, the J call TRBJ1-4; 9 nucleotides agree with TRBD1. Germline V gives CDR1 MDHEN, CDR2 SYDVKM. There are 14 residues in the CDR3. Trimming removed 4 bases from V and 4 bases from J; junction bases left unmatched: 1. This CDR3 reads CASSYRGRNEKLFF. CDR3 coding DNA: TGTGCCAGCAGTTACAGGGGGCGTAATGAAAAACTGTTTTTT.

On this clone: The germline gene is not matched at one end of the junction; a read error may be the cause. The CDR3 DNA follows: TGTGCCAGTAGCATAGCGGGGGAGCAGTATTTT. It encodes CASSIAGEQYF. The chain employs TRBV19 and TRBJ2-3; the match to TRBD2 covers 9 bases. This CDR3 is built from 11 residues. The V gene's germline CDR1 is LNHDA and CDR2 SQIVND (reference sequence).

The chain joins TRBV2 to TRBJ2-6; TRBD2 might be the D (6 bases). The length of the CDR3 is 14 residues. V lost 8 bases to trimming and J lost 0 bases, with 8 bases between them. CDR1 SNHLY and CDR2 FYNNEI come from the germline V gene. The CDR3 region is CASWGGSGANVLTF. The CDR3 nucleotides are TGTGCCAGCTGGGGAGGCTCTGGGGCCAACGTCCTGACTTTC. Supplemented by reference TRBV2 and TRBJ2-6, the full variable domain reads EPEVTQTPSHQVTQMGQEVILRCVPISNHLYFYWYRQILGQKVEFLVSFYNNEISEKSEIFDDQFSVERPDGSNFTLKIRSTKLEDSAMYFCASWGGSGANVLTFGAGSRLTVL.

In its sample, this clone was seen once. This chain uses TRBV2 with TRBJ2-5; 9 bases fit TRBD2. V gave up 4 bases and J gave up 4 bases; unmatched junction bases: 7. CDR1 is SNHLY, CDR2 FYNNEI, per germline. The CDR3 consists of 15 residues. CDR3 sequence: CASSALAGRGETQYF. The CDR3 region has the DNA TGTGCCAGCAGTGCGCTAGCGGGAAGGGGAGAGACCCAGTACTTC.

V and J are TRBV2 and TRBJ1-1, with no clear D. This CDR3 contains 15 residues. CDR1 and CDR2 from the germline V gene are SNHLY and FYNNEI. The ends were cut back, 1 base at V and 3 bases at J, with 12 bases in the middle. The CDR3: CASSEVPASYTEAFF. The CDR3 DNA is TGTGCCAGCAGTGAAGTTCCAGCGTCCTACACTGAAGCTTTCTTT. The complete variable domain, with remaining parts taken from reference TRBV2 and TRBJ1-1, reads EPEVTQTPSHQVTQMGQEVILRCVPISNHLYFYWYRQILGQKVEFLVSFYNNEISEKSEIFDDQFSVERPDGSNFTLKIRSTKLEDSAMYFCASSEVPASYTEAFFGQGTRLTVV.

The chain links TRBV11-2 to TRBJ2-7, with 8 bases matching TRBD2. The CDR3 loop spans 15 amino acids. Germline CDR1 and CDR2: SGHAT and FQNNGV. Unmatched junction bases numbered 11, after V lost 4 bases and J lost 6 bases. DNA of the CDR3: TGTGCCAGCAGCTCCCTAGCGGGCCCATACCGCGAGCAGTACTTC. As protein: CASSSLAGPYREQYF.

In its sample, this clone was seen once. The chain combines TRBV5-8 with TRBJ1-1; TRBD1 might be the D (6 bases). The germline V gene encodes CDR1 SGHTS and CDR2 YDEGEE. Trimming stripped 4 bases from V and 1 base from J, with 14 bases between. This CDR3 is built from 15 residues. As DNA, the CDR3 is TGTGCCAGCAGCCAAAGGGACAAACGGAACACTGAAGCTTTCTTT. Translation: CASSQRDKRNTEAFF.

This sequence joins TRBV19 and TRBJ1-5; D perhaps matches TRBD1 (5 bases). The CDR3 has 13 amino acids. Trimming left V 7 bases short and J 1 base short, with 8 bases between. Germline V lookup: CDR1 LNHDA, CDR2 SQIVND (reference sequence). This CDR3 reads CASTRASNQPQHF. The CDR3 DNA reads as TGTGCCAGTACCAGGGCCAGCAATCAGCCCCAGCATTTT.

The rearrangement joins TRBV6-5 to TRBJ1-1, with D possibly TRBD1 on 6 matching bases. V lost 5 bases to trimming and J lost 3 bases, with 16 bases between them. The CDR3 length is 15 residues. CDR1 is MNHEY and CDR2 is SVGAGI in the germline V gene. The CDR3 bases are TGTGCCAGCAGTCCGCCACAGGGTTTCGACACTGAAGCTTTCTTT. It is translated as CASSPPQGFDTEAFF.